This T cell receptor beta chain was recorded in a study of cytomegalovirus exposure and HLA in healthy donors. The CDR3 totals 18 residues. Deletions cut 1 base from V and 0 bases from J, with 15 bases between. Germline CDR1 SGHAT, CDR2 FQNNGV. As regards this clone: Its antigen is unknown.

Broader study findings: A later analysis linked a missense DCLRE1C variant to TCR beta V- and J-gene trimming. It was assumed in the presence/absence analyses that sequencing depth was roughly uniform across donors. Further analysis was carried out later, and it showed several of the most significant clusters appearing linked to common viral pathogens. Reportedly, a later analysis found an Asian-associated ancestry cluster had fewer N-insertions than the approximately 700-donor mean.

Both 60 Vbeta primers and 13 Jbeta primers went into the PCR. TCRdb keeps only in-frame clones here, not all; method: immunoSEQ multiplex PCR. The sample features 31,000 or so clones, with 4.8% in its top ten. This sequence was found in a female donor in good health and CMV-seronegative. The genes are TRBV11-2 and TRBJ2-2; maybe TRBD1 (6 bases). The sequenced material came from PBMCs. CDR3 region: CASSLGPGTLANTGELFF. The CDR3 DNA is TGTGCCAGCAGCTTAGGACCCGGGACACTCGCGAACACCGGGGAGCTGTTTTTT.